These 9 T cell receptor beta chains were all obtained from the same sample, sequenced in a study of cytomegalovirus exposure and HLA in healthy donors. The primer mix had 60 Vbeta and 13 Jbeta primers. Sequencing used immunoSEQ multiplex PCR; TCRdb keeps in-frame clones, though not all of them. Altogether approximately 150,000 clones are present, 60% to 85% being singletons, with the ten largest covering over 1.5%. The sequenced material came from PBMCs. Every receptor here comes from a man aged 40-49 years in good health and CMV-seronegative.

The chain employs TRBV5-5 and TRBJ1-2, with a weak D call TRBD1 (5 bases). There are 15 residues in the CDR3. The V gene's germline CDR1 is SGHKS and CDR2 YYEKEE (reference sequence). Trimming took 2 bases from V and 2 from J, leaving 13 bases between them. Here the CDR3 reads CASSLQEEGNYGYTF. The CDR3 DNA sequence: TGTGCCAGCAGCTTACAGGAGGAGGGAAACTATGGCTACACCTTC.

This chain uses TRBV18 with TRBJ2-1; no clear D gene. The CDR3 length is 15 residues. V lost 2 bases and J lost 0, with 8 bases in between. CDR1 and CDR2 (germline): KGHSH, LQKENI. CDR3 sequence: CASSPGRSSYNEQFF. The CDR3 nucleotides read TGTGCCAGCTCACCAGGCAGAAGCTCCTACAATGAGCAGTTCTTC. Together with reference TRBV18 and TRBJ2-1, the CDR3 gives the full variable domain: NAGVMQNPRHLVRRRGQEARLRCSPMKGHSHVYWYRQLPEEGLKFMVYLQKENIIDESGMPKERFSAEFPKEGPSILRIQQVVRGDSAAYFCASSPGRSSYNEQFFGPGTRLTVL.

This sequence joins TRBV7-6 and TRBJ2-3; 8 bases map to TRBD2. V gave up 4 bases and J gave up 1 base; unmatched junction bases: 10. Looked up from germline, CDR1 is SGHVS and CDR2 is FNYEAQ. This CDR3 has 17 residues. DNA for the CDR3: TGTGCCAGCAGCTCCCGGCCCAGTAGCGGGGGCACAGATACGCAGTATTTT. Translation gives CASSSRPSSGGTDTQYF.

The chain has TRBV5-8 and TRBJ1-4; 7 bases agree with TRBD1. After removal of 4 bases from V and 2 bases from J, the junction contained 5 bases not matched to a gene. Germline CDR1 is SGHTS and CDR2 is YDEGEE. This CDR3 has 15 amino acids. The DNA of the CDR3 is TGTGCCAGCAGCACGACAGGGCTTACTAATGAAAAACTGTTTTTT. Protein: CASSTTGLTNEKLFF.

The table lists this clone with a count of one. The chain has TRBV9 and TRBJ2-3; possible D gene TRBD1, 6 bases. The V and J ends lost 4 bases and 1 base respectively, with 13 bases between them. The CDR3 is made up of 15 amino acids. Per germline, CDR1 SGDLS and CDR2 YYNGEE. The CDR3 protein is CASSTSGVGTDTQYF. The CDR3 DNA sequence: TGTGCCAGCAGCACGTCAGGGGTAGGCACAGATACGCAGTATTTT.

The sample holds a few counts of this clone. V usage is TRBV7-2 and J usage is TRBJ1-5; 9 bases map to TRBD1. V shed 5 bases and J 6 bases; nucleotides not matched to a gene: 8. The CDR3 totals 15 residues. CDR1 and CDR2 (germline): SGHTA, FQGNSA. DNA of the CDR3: TGTGCCAGCAGCCCCGGGACAGGGCTAAGTCAGCCCCAGCATTTT. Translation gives CASSPGTGLSQPQHF.

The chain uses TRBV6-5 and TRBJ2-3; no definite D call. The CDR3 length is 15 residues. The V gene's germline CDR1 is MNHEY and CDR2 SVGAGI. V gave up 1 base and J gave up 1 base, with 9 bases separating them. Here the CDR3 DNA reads TGTGCCAGCAGTTACTTTCCTCAGGGCACAGATACGCAGTATTTT. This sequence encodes CASSYFPQGTDTQYF.

This CDR3 reads CAISRAGGNGYNEQFF. The CDR3 DNA reads as TGTGCCATCTCGAGAGCGGGAGGGAACGGGTACAATGAGCAGTTCTTC. The rearrangement uses TRBV28 and TRBJ2-1, with TRBD2 matching 10 bases. Germline trimming cut 10 bases from V and 4 bases from J; bases unmatched to any gene: 13. Germline assignment: CDR1 MDHEN and CDR2 SYDVKM. The CDR3 spans 16 residues.

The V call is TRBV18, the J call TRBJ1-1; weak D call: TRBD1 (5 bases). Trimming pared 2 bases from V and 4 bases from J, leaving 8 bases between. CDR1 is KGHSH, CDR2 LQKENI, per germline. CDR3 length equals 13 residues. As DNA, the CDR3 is TGTGCCAGCTCACCAGGGGCCGGCACTGAAGCTTTCTTT. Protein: CASSPGAGTEAFF.